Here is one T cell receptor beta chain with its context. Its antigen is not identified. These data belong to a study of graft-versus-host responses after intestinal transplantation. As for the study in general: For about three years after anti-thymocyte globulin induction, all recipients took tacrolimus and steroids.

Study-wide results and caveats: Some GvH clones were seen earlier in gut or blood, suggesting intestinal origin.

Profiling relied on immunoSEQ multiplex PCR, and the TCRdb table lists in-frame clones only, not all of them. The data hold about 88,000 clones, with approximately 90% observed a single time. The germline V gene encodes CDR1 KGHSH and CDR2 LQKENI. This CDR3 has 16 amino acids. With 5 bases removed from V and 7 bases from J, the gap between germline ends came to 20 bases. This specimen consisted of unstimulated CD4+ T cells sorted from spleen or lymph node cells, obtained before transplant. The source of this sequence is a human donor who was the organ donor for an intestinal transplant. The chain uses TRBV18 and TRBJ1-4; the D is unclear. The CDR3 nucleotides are TGTGCCAGCTCATTTGTCGCCGGAGGGAATATTGAAAAACTGTTTTTT. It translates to CASSFVAGGNIEKLFF.